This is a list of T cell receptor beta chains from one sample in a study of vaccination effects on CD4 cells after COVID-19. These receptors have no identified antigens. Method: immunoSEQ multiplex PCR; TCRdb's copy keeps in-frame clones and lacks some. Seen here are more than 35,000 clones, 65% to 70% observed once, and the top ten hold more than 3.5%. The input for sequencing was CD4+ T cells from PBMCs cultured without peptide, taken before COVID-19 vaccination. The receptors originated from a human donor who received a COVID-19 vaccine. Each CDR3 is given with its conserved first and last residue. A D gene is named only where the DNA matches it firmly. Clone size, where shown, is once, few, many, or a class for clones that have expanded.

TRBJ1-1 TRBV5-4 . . CASSLDSGRDTEAFF TGTGCCAGCAGCTTGGATTCGGGTAGGGACACTGAAGCTTTCTTT
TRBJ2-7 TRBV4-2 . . CASSQRGGYEQYF TGTGCCAGCAGCCAGAGGGGGGGCTACGAGCAGTACTTC
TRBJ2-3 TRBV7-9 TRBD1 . CASSLRRGQAVGDTQYF TGTGCCAGCAGTTTGCGTCGGGGACAGGCAGTCGGAGATACGCAGTATTTT
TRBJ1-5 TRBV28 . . CASSFGAGYQPQHF TGTGCCAGCAGTTTTGGGGCAGGGTATCAGCCCCAGCATTTT
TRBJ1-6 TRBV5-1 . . CASRWEGAVTSPLHF TGCGCCAGCAGATGGGAGGGTGCCGTTACATCACCCCTCCACTTT
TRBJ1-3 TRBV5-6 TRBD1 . CASSFRDRLSRGNTIYF TGTGCCAGCAGCTTCAGGGACAGACTTTCTAGGGGAAACACCATATATTTT
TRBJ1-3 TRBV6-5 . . CASSPQGRVGNTIYF TGTGCCAGCAGTCCCCAGGGCAGGGTTGGAAACACCATATATTTT
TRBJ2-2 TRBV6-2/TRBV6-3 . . CASGRDKLLVTGELFF TGTGCCAGCGGCCGGGACAAACTCTTGGTCACCGGGGAGCTGTTTTTT
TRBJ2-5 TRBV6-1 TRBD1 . CASGKGQGGQETQYF TGTGCCAGCGGAAAGGGACAGGGGGGACAAGAGACCCAGTACTTC
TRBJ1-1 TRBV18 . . CASSPLNTEAFF TGTGCCAGCTCACCATTGAACACTGAAGCTTTCTTT
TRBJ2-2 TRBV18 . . CASSPATTGELFF TGTGCCAGCTCACCCGCCACCACCGGGGAGCTGTTTTTT
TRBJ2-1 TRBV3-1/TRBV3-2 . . CASSQLDNNEQFF TGTGCCAGCAGCCAACTTGATAACAATGAGCAGTTCTTC
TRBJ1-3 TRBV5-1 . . CASSLEGSENTIYF TGCGCCAGCAGCTTGGAAGGTTCTGAGAACACCATATATTTT
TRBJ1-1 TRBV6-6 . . CASSYPTDSTNTEAFF TGTGCCAGCAGTTACCCGACGGACAGTACGAACACTGAAGCTTTCTTT
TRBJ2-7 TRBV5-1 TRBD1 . CASRRDSNEQYF TGCGCCAGCCGCCGGGACAGCAACGAGCAGTACTTC
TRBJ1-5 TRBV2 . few CASTEINQPQHF TGTGCCAGCACAGAAATCAATCAGCCCCAGCATTTT
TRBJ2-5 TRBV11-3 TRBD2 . CASSQALLGGGAVETQYF TGTGCCAGCAGCCAAGCCCTTCTGGGCGGGGGGGCAGTGGAGACCCAGTACTTC
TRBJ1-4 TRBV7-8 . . CASSLGGQFNEKLFF TGTGCCAGCAGCTTAGGAGGACAGTTCAATGAAAAACTGTTTTTT
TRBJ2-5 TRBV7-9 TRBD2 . CASSLGAGGSQETQYF TGTGCCAGCAGCTTGGGAGCGGGGGGGAGCCAAGAGACCCAGTACTTC
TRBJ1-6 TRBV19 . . CASSIGQQNSPLHF TGTGCCAGTAGTATAGGACAGCAAAATTCACCCCTCCACTTT
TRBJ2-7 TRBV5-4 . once CASSLAADSTYEQYF TGTGCCAGCAGCTTGGCCGCGGATTCCACCTACGAGCAGTACTTC
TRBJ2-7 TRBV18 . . CASSPSSYEQYF TGTGCCAGCTCCCCAAGCTCCTACGAGCAGTACTTC
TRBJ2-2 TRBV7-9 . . CASSYKSTGELFF TGTGCCAGCAGCTATAAGAGCACCGGGGAGCTGTTTTTT
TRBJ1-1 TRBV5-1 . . CASSLAAATEAFF TGCGCCAGCAGCTTGGCCGCTGCTACTGAAGCTTTCTTT
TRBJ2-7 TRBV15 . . CATSRLGETYEQYF TGTGCCACCAGCAGGCTGGGGGAAACCTACGAGCAGTACTTC
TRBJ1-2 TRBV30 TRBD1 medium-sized CAWKLTGSGYTF TGTGCCTGGAAACTGACAGGGAGCGGCTACACCTTC
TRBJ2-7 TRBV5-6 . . CASTPSPGTSYEQYF TGTGCCAGCACCCCGTCCCCAGGGACGTCCTACGAGCAGTACTTC
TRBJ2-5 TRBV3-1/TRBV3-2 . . CASSLNEETQYF TGTGCCAGCAGCCTCAACGAAGAGACCCAGTACTTC